In this sample, the clone carrying this T cell receptor beta chain turned up a few times. This sample stems from a study of technical replicates of blood from a few donors. The protocol was immunoSEQ multiplex PCR, while the TCRdb copy is restricted to in-frame clones and leaves out a portion. The data contain some 17,000 clones, around 87% of them singletons. Germline CDR1 reads LNHDA; CDR2 reads SQIVND (reference sequence). The CDR3 has 17 amino acids. The V and J ends lost 0 bases and 0 bases respectively, with 14 bases between them. The chain carries TRBV19 and TRBJ1-2; D might be TRBD1 (6 bases). The sequence derives from a human donor in good health. Sequencing input: PBMCs. CDR3 sequence: CASSIDPRGLSNYGYTF. The CDR3 DNA reads TGTGCCAGTAGTATAGACCCCAGGGGCCTCTCTAACTATGGCTACACCTTC.